This section outlines one T cell receptor beta chain sequence together with its context. Its antigen is unidentified. This record comes from a study of monozygotic twins with inflammatory bowel disease. The study, taken as a whole, reports: Other individuals had fewer clonotypes in common with IBD patients than with healthy twins, especially with disease activity.

From its re-call of the 5' RACE reads, TCRdb lists each CDR3 protein once, without DNA. The sample table sets out 420,000 or so distinct CDR3 sequences. The germline CDR1 and CDR2 sequences are LGHNA and YSLEER. The CDR3 runs 15 residues. Each donor gave over 2 ml of peripheral blood. The source is a human donor with ulcerative colitis or Crohn's disease, or a healthy co-twin of an affected twin (not recorded which). The chain couples TRBV4-3 to TRBJ1-1; the D call of TRBD1 rests on TCRdb alone, since no DNA is present to check it. The sample comprised blood. CDR3 residues: CASSQNRGGETEAFF.